Listed below are T cell receptor beta chains from one sample, sequenced in a study of T cell repertoires in cytomegalovirus infection. TCRdb recomputed calls from the reads with MiXCR, one row per CDR3 protein. The table has approximately 310,000 distinct CDR3 sequences, approximately 25% seen once. Antigen specificity for these receptors is unknown. The material sequenced was cultured PBMCs, taken from culture after CMV antigen stimulation. The receptors shown here come from a human donor in good health (CMV status not recorded). Some clones in this sample may be carry-over from other donors' samples. The CDR3 runs from the conserved cysteine through the conserved F or W. A D gene is named only where the DNA matches it firmly. Where a row states a size, it is once, few, many or the class of an expanded clone; other rows omit it.

J gene: TRBJ2-2
V gene: TRBV7-2
D gene: TRBD1
clone size: many
CDR3 DNA: TGTGCCAGCAACTTCCAGACAGGGACCGGGGAGCTGTTTTTT
CDR3 protein: CASNFQTGTGELFF

J gene: TRBJ1-5
V gene: TRBV19
D gene: TRBD1
clone size: few
CDR3 DNA: TGTGCCAGTAGTATTGGGGACAGGAGTGGGCCCCAGCATTTT
CDR3 protein: CASSIGDRSGPQHF

J gene: TRBJ2-1
V gene: TRBV6-2/TRBV6-3
D gene: NA
clone size: few
CDR3 DNA: TGTGCCAGCAGTTTCCCCTACAATGAGCAGTTCTTC
CDR3 protein: CASSFPYNEQFF

J gene: TRBJ1-1
V gene: TRBV7-8
D gene: TRBD1
clone size: many
CDR3 DNA: TGTGCCAGCAGCCCCTACAGGGGGATGAACACTGAAGCTTTCTTT
CDR3 protein: CASSPYRGMNTEAFF

J gene: TRBJ1-5
V gene: TRBV15
D gene: NA
clone size: few
CDR3 DNA: TGTGCCACCAGCAGAGAAGGCCGGGATCAGCCCCAGCATTTT
CDR3 protein: CATSREGRDQPQHF

J gene: TRBJ1-4
V gene: TRBV7-9
D gene: TRBD1
clone size: NA
CDR3 DNA: TGTGCCAGCAGCCTCAGGGGGCCCTTTGGTGAAAAACTGTTTTTT
CDR3 protein: CASSLRGPFGEKLFF

J gene: TRBJ2-6
V gene: TRBV7-3
D gene: NA
clone size: many
CDR3 DNA: TGTGCCAGCAGCTTCGGGGGGACAGGGGCCAACGTCCTGACTTTC
CDR3 protein: CASSFGGTGANVLTF

J gene: TRBJ2-3
V gene: TRBV7-3
D gene: TRBD2
clone size: many
CDR3 DNA: TGTGCCAGCCAGCGGATTAGCGGGAGTCTGACAGATACGCAGTATTTT
CDR3 protein: CASQRISGSLTDTQYF

J gene: TRBJ2-3
V gene: TRBV20-1
D gene: TRBD2
clone size: NA
CDR3 DNA: TGCAGTGCTAGTCCCGGGACTAGCGGCTATGGTGATACGCAGTATTTT
CDR3 protein: CSASPGTSGYGDTQYF

J gene: TRBJ2-2
V gene: TRBV7-2
D gene: NA
clone size: NA
CDR3 DNA: TGTGCCAGCAGCCCAGGGGGGTGGGAGGGCCGGGGCGGGGAGCTGTTTTTT
CDR3 protein: CASSPGGWEGRGGELFF

J gene: TRBJ2-7
V gene: TRBV7-2
D gene: TRBD2
clone size: few
CDR3 DNA: TGTGCCAGCAGCTTAGCGACTAGCGGACCCTACGAGCAGTACTTC
CDR3 protein: CASSLATSGPYEQYF

J gene: TRBJ1-5
V gene: TRBV12-3/TRBV12-4
D gene: NA
clone size: few
CDR3 DNA: TGTGCCAGCAACTCCGGGGGGACAACAAATCAGCCCCAGCATTTT
CDR3 protein: CASNSGGTTNQPQHF

J gene: TRBJ2-2
V gene: TRBV12-3/TRBV12-4
D gene: NA
clone size: NA
CDR3 DNA: TGTGCCAGCAGTTTCGAACTTGCGAACACCGGGGAGCTGTTTTTT
CDR3 protein: CASSFELANTGELFF

J gene: TRBJ2-1
V gene: TRBV2
D gene: TRBD2
clone size: NA
CDR3 DNA: TGTGCCAGCAGTAGAAACCGTTGGGGGACTAGCACTGAGCAGTTCTTC
CDR3 protein: CASSRNRWGTSTEQFF

J gene: TRBJ2-1
V gene: TRBV11-2
D gene: NA
clone size: NA
CDR3 DNA: TGTGCCAGCAGCTCGGACTCCTACAATGAGCAGTTCTTC
CDR3 protein: CASSSDSYNEQFF

J gene: TRBJ2-3
V gene: TRBV7-2
D gene: NA
clone size: many
CDR3 DNA: TGTGCCAGCAGCTTAATGCCCCGCACGCAGTATTTT
CDR3 protein: CASSLMPRTQYF

J gene: TRBJ1-4
V gene: TRBV7-7
D gene: NA
clone size: few
CDR3 DNA: TGTGCCAGCAGCACCAGACACATTTGGGGTAATGAAAAACTGTTTTTT
CDR3 protein: CASSTRHIWGNEKLFF

J gene: TRBJ1-5
V gene: TRBV19
D gene: TRBD1
clone size: few
CDR3 DNA: TGTGCCAGTAGTATGAAGACAGGGGATCAGCCCCAGCATTTT
CDR3 protein: CASSMKTGDQPQHF

J gene: TRBJ2-2
V gene: TRBV7-2
D gene: NA
clone size: many
CDR3 DNA: TGTGCCAGCAGAGCTCCAGGGGCGGGAAACACCGGGGAGCTGTTTTTT
CDR3 protein: CASRAPGAGNTGELFF

J gene: TRBJ1-4
V gene: TRBV5-1
D gene: NA
clone size: NA
CDR3 DNA: TGCGCCAGCGGGGACCTAGGGCTCGGTGGTGAAAAACTGTTTTTT
CDR3 protein: CASGDLGLGGEKLFF

J gene: TRBJ2-1
V gene: TRBV19
D gene: NA
clone size: many
CDR3 DNA: TGTGCCAGTAGTATACAGGGCTCGAATGAGCAGTTCTTC
CDR3 protein: CASSIQGSNEQFF

J gene: TRBJ1-3
V gene: TRBV6-1
D gene: NA
clone size: few
CDR3 DNA: TGTGCCAGCAGTGTCCAGATCTCTGGAAACACCATATATTTT
CDR3 protein: CASSVQISGNTIYF

J gene: TRBJ2-7
V gene: TRBV5-1
D gene: NA
clone size: few
CDR3 DNA: TGCGCCAGCAGCTGGGCAGAGAACCTCTACGAGCAGTACTTC
CDR3 protein: CASSWAENLYEQYF

J gene: TRBJ1-2
V gene: TRBV4-1
D gene: NA
clone size: NA
CDR3 DNA: TGCGCCAGCAGCCAAGATCTCAGTCCAGCCGCGATTCCCAACTATGGCTACACCTTC
CDR3 protein: CASSQDLSPAAIPNYGYTF

J gene: TRBJ2-5
V gene: TRBV7-9
D gene: NA
clone size: NA
CDR3 DNA: TGTGCCAGCAGCTCGCAAACCGGGACAATAATAGAGACCCAGTACTTC
CDR3 protein: CASSSQTGTIIETQYF

J gene: TRBJ2-2
V gene: TRBV12-5
D gene: TRBD2
clone size: few
CDR3 DNA: TGTGCTAGTGGTTCCCCCCTAGCGGGAGGCACCGGGGAGCTGTTTTTT
CDR3 protein: CASGSPLAGGTGELFF

J gene: TRBJ1-5
V gene: TRBV19
D gene: NA
clone size: NA
CDR3 DNA: TGTGCCAGTATGGCCGCCATCTGGGGAGAACCCCAGCATTTT
CDR3 protein: CASMAAIWGEPQHF

J gene: TRBJ2-2
V gene: TRBV5-1
D gene: TRBD1
clone size: NA
CDR3 DNA: TGCGCCAGCAGCTCGTTGGACAGGGGGCCTGTCGGGGAGCTGTTTTTT
CDR3 protein: CASSSLDRGPVGELFF

J gene: TRBJ2-1
V gene: TRBV12-3/TRBV12-4
D gene: NA
clone size: NA
CDR3 DNA: TGTGCCAGCAGCATGGGACTGAACCGACCAGAAGGGTTCTTC
CDR3 protein: CASSMGLNRPEGFF

J gene: TRBJ1-2
V gene: TRBV4-1
D gene: TRBD1
clone size: NA
CDR3 DNA: TGCGCCAGCAGCCAGACTCGACAGGGGTCCCCCCATGCCTTC
CDR3 protein: CASSQTRQGSPHAF

J gene: TRBJ2-3
V gene: TRBV6-1
D gene: TRBD2
clone size: few
CDR3 DNA: TGTGCCAGCAAGGGGACTAGCGGGAGGGGGTCAGATACGCAGTATTTT
CDR3 protein: CASKGTSGRGSDTQYF

J gene: TRBJ2-3
V gene: TRBV14
D gene: NA
clone size: NA
CDR3 DNA: TGTGCCAGCAGCCAACACTCCAAGGGCCCGCAGTATTTT
CDR3 protein: CASSQHSKGPQYF